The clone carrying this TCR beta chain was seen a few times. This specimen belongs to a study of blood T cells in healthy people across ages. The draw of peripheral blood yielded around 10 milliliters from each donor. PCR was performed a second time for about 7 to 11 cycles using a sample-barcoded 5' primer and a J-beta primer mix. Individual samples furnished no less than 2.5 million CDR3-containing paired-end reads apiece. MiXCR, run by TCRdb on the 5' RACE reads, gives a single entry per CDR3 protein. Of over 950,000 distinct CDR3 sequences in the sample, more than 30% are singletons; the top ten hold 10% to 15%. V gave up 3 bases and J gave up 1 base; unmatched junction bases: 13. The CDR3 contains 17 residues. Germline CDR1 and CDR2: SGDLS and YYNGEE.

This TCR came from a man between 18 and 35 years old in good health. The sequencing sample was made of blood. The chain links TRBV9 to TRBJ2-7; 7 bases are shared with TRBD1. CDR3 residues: CASSGAEDRKLSYEQYF. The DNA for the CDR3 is TGTGCCAGCAGCGGAGCCGAGGACAGGAAGCTGTCCTACGAGCAGTACTTC.